The clone carrying this T cell receptor (beta chain) was seen repeatedly, ten times or more. The data belong to a study of T cells after yellow fever vaccination. TCRdb processed the 5' RACE reads anew with MiXCR; each CDR3 protein has one entry. The sample shows about 260,000 distinct CDR3 sequences, roughly 5.6% of them seen only once. The sequencing used CD4+ T cells sorted from PBMCs, collected on the day of the yellow fever booster vaccination. This sequence was found in a man younger than 35 who received the YFV17D yellow fever vaccine.

The CDR3 sequence: CASSLVASQNTGELFF. The DNA of the CDR3 is TGTGCCAGCAGCTTAGTGGCTAGCCAGAACACCGGGGAGCTGTTTTTT. The genes are TRBV7-2 and TRBJ2-2, with D possibly being TRBD2 (5 bases). Germline-derived CDR1 and CDR2 are SGHTA and FQGNSA. The V end lost 1 base, the J end lost 1 base, and 10 bases lay between the germline ends. CDR3 length: 16 amino acids.